A selection of T cell receptor beta chains follows, all from one sample in a study of OX40 agonist ivuxolimab in advanced cancers. The table came from immunoSEQ multiplex PCR; TCRdb's copy has only in-frame clones and leaves some out. This table has 10,000 to 15,000 clones, approximately 80% appearing once. Sequences were derived from CD4+ or CD8+ T cells sorted from blood, sampled in a trial of the OX40 agonist ivuxolimab. The receptor set was obtained from an adult with an advanced solid tumor such as melanoma, head and neck, liver or kidney cancer. Both conserved end residues are part of each CDR3. The D gene is left open where the match is weak. Size is omitted from some rows. Given values are once, few, many or a class for expanded clones.

j_call v_call d_call clone_size cdr3_nt cdr3_aa
TRBJ2-7 TRBV9 NA NA TGTGCCAGCAGCTCCAAGGGGGGCTGGAACGAGCAGTACTTC CASSSKGGWNEQYF
TRBJ2-5 TRBV5-6 TRBD2 NA TGTGCCAGCAGCCCCCCTAGCGGTACTCAAGAGACCCAGTACTTC CASSPPSGTQETQYF
TRBJ2-2 TRBV7-8 NA once TGTGCCAGCAGCTTAGTGTCCAGGGGAAACACCGGGGAGCTGTTTTTT CASSLVSRGNTGELFF
TRBJ2-1 TRBV28 NA NA TGTGCCAGCAGGCGACAGGCTAAGCAGGATGAGCAGTTCTTC CASRRQAKQDEQFF
TRBJ1-1 TRBV7-9 NA NA TGTGCCAGCAGCTCTAGGGGGGCGGAGAACACTGAAGCTTTCTTT CASSSRGAENTEAFF
TRBJ1-6 TRBV18 NA NA TGTGCCAGCTCACCAGTCCCGGGGGAGGGTTCACCCCTCCACTTT CASSPVPGEGSPLHF
TRBJ2-7 TRBV4-2 TRBD1 few TGTGCCAGCAGCCAAGGGACAGGGGGAACCTACGAGCAGTACTTC CASSQGTGGTYEQYF
TRBJ2-2 TRBV10-1 NA NA TGCGCCAGCAGTGAGTCACTATCCACCGGGGAGCTGTTTTTT CASSESLSTGELFF
TRBJ2-1 TRBV6-6 NA NA TGTGCCAGCACCCCCAGCTCCTACAATGAGCAGTTCTTC CASTPSSYNEQFF
TRBJ2-7 TRBV7-9 TRBD1 NA TGTGCCAGCAGCGGGGGACAGGGGGTTTACGAGCAGTACTTC CASSGGQGVYEQYF
TRBJ1-1 TRBV6-4 NA NA TGTGCCAGCAGTGACTCCACGGGCACTGAAGCTTTCTTT CASSDSTGTEAFF
TRBJ2-7 TRBV5-4 TRBD2 few TGTGCCAGCAGCTTGGGTGGCGGGAGGGCCTTCTACGAGCAGTACTTC CASSLGGGRAFYEQYF
TRBJ2-1 TRBV9 NA NA TGTGCCAGCAGCTTCTCGAGCTCCTACAATGAGCAGTTCTTC CASSFSSSYNEQFF
TRBJ2-5 TRBV10-3 TRBD2 NA TGTGCCATCAGTGAAAGGGGCGGGGGCCAAGAGACCCAGTACTTC CAISERGGGQETQYF
TRBJ2-7 TRBV11-2 TRBD2 NA TGTGCCAGCAGCTTACCGGGACTAGCGGGAGCCGCCTACGAGCAGTACTTC CASSLPGLAGAAYEQYF
TRBJ1-1 TRBV29-1 NA NA TGCAGCGTTGTATCGGGGAACTTGAACACTGAAGCTTTCTTT CSVVSGNLNTEAFF
TRBJ1-1 TRBV2 NA NA TGTGCCAGTCAGTCGGGGAACACTGAAGCTTTCTTT CASQSGNTEAFF
TRBJ1-1 TRBV19 TRBD1 NA TGTGCCAGTAGTGCGAAGTCGAGGGACAGTTTATCTGAAGCTTTCTTT CASSAKSRDSLSEAFF
TRBJ1-3 TRBV5-1 NA NA TGCGCCAGCAGCTTGGATTTGACCGTCGTCTCTGGAAACACCATATATTTT CASSLDLTVVSGNTIYF
TRBJ2-7 TRBV10-3 TRBD1 NA TGTGCCATCAGCTGGGACAGGGGATACGAGCAGTACTTC CAISWDRGYEQYF
TRBJ2-3 TRBV7-9 NA NA TGTGCCAGCAGTGAAATAGGGCCTACCACAGATACGCAGTATTTT CASSEIGPTTDTQYF
TRBJ2-7 TRBV5-8 TRBD1 NA TGTGCCAGCAGCTTGCGGGACAGGACCTACGAGCAGTACTTC CASSLRDRTYEQYF
TRBJ2-7 TRBV7-6 NA NA TGTGCCAGCAGCTTAGTGGGCGAGCAGTACTTC CASSLVGEQYF
TRBJ2-2 TRBV19 NA NA TGTGCCAGTAATCCGGCCCTTTCCGGGGAGCTGTTTTTT CASNPALSGELFF
TRBJ2-1 TRBV7-8 TRBD2 NA TGTGCCAGCAGCCCCAGGGCGGGAGGAAGGGATGAGCAGTTCTTC CASSPRAGGRDEQFF
TRBJ2-1 TRBV7-9 NA NA TGTGCCAGCAGTCCCGGGGTAGAATCAGAGCAGTTCTTC CASSPGVESEQFF
TRBJ1-2 TRBV11-2 NA NA TGTGCCAGCAGCCAAGGCAGAAAGACCTATGGCTACACCTTC CASSQGRKTYGYTF
TRBJ2-7 TRBV7-9 TRBD2 NA TGTGCCAGCAGCTTAGATTTTGGCCTAGCGGGAGTCGAGCAGTACTTC CASSLDFGLAGVEQYF
TRBJ1-5 TRBV19 NA NA TGTGCCAGTAGTATTACAGGGACGTTTAGTCAGCCCCAGCATTTT CASSITGTFSQPQHF
TRBJ2-3 TRBV5-1 TRBD2 NA TGCGCCAGCAGCTTGGCACTAGCGGGGCCCACGAGCACAGATACGCAGTATTTT CASSLALAGPTSTDTQYF
TRBJ1-2 TRBV7-9 NA NA TGTGCCAGCAGCTTAGCGCCCGGGGATGGCTACACCTTC CASSLAPGDGYTF